This TCR beta chain is drawn from a study of Ad26.COV2.S vaccination and SARS-CoV-2 variants. Study in general: Once or twice, 56 days apart, Ad26.COV2.S was delivered intramuscularly. The study, taken as a whole, reports: Vaccine recipients had higher spike-specific TCR breadth than placebo recipients.

Details on this clone: The antigen remains unidentified.

Per germline, CDR1 MDHEN and CDR2 SYDVKM. V shed 4 bases, J shed 3 bases, and the junction held 8 bases outside the gene matches. This CDR3 has 15 amino acids. Treatment defined: around 19 received Ad26.COV2.S at low or high dose, single or two shots; a few received placebo; per-sample allocation not given. It was on day 63 after the first vaccine or placebo injection that samples were taken. This adult donor, from Boston, was 18-55 years old. This vaccine is an Ad26 vector that expresses the Wuhan-strain SARS-CoV-2 spike. Assay used: immunoSEQ multiplex PCR; TCRdb lists only in-frame clones, some missing. Of roughly 420,000 clones listed, about 88% are singletons.

This sequence originates from a person aged 18-60 years who received the Ad26.COV2.S COVID-19 vaccine or a placebo. The input for sequencing was peripheral blood, taken in a trial of Ad26.COV2.S vaccine versus placebo. V is TRBV28 and J is TRBJ1-1, with 7 nucleotides matching TRBD1. CDR3 protein: CASSSQQGFDTEAFF. In nucleotides, the CDR3 is TGTGCCAGCAGTTCCCAACAGGGGTTCGACACTGAAGCTTTCTTT.